This entry lists 19 T cell receptor beta chains sequenced from one sample in a study of blood T cell repertoires in COVID-19. TCRdb keeps only in-frame clones here, not all; method: immunoSEQ multiplex PCR. The sample shows roughly 160,000 clones, 80% to 90% of them seen only once. The specimen was peripheral blood. The receptors here all came from a woman aged 55-70 years who had recovered from COVID-19.

CDR3 sequence reads: CASHRTENTEAFF. The CDR3 DNA sequence: TGTGCCAGCCACAGGACCGAGAACACTGAAGCTTTCTTT. V usage is TRBV2 and J usage is TRBJ1-1, with D possibly being TRBD1 (5 bases). From germline, CDR1 is SNHLY and CDR2 FYNNEI. V lost 8 bases to trimming and J lost 1 base, with 11 bases between them. The CDR3 spans 13 residues.

This clone was counted only a few times. Additional DNA sequences in this sample encode the identical CDR3. The chain uses TRBV11-1 and TRBJ2-7; the D is unclear. The CDR3 is 11 amino acids. Trimming left V 5 bases short and J 0 bases short, with 2 bases between. The V gene's germline CDR1 is SGHAT and CDR2 FQDESV (reference sequence). CDR3 nucleotides: TGTGCCAGCAGCCGCTCCTACGAGCAGTACTTC. Translating it yields CASSRSYEQYF.

The chain joins TRBV2 to TRBJ2-5, with TRBD1 as a possible D gene (6 bases). The germline CDR1 and CDR2 sequences are SNHLY and FYNNEI. The CDR3 runs 14 residues. Trimming pared 10 bases from V and 5 bases from J, leaving 20 bases between. Here the CDR3 reads CAILRSSTGETQYF. CDR3 bases: TGTGCCATCCTCAGGAGCTCTACAGGGGAGACCCAGTACTTC.

Written as DNA, the CDR3 is TGTGCCAGCAGTGAAATATTGACAGGGGGCGTTCAGCCCCAGCATTTT. Translation: CASSEILTGGVQPQHF. V usage is TRBV2 and J usage is TRBJ1-5, with 10 bases lining up with TRBD1. Per the germline V gene, CDR1 is SNHLY and CDR2 is FYNNEI. The CDR3 runs to 16 residues. V lost 2 bases, J lost 6 bases, and 7 bases stayed unmatched.

For the CDR3, the DNA is TGCGCCAGCAGTGACAACCCAGCGGGGGGGCCTGTGCAGTTCTTC. It codes for CASSDNPAGGPVQFF. The gene calls are TRBV5-1 and TRBJ2-1, with TRBD2 identical over 10 bases. The germline V gene has CDR1 SGHRS and CDR2 YFSETQ. After removal of 5 bases from V and 12 bases from J, the junction contained 14 bases not matched to a gene. The CDR3 covers 15 residues.

The chain links TRBV19 to TRBJ1-4; D not resolved. CDR1 and CDR2 from the germline V gene are LNHDA and SQIVND (reference sequence). This CDR3 contains 13 residues. With 7 bases removed from V and 6 bases from J, the gap between germline ends came to 12 bases. The CDR3 loop is CASTAGQYEKLFF. CDR3 DNA sequence: TGTGCCAGTACCGCTGGGCAGTATGAAAAACTGTTTTTT. Together with reference TRBV19 and TRBJ1-4, the CDR3 gives the full variable domain: DGGITQSPKYLFRKEGQNVTLSCEQNLNHDAMYWYRQDPGQGLRLIYYSQIVNDFQKGDIAEGYSVSREKKESFPLTVTSAQKNPTAFYLCASTAGQYEKLFFGSGTQLSVL.

The V gene is TRBV2, the J gene TRBJ2-1; 7 bases fit TRBD1. The CDR3 is 15 amino acids. V lost 6 bases to trimming and J lost 3 bases; unmatched junction nucleotides: 8. Germline V gene sequence: CDR1 SNHLY, CDR2 FYNNEI. CDR3 nucleotides: TGTGCCAGCAGAGAGACAGGGAGTCTCTACAATGAGCAGTTCTTC. It is translated as CASRETGSLYNEQFF. The variable domain in full, with the rest retrieved from reference TRBV2 and TRBJ2-1, is EPEVTQTPSHQVTQMGQEVILRCVPISNHLYFYWYRQILGQKVEFLVSFYNNEISEKSEIFDDQFSVERPDGSNFTLKIRSTKLEDSAMYFCASRETGSLYNEQFFGPGTRLTVL.

The chain is built from TRBV4-1 and TRBJ1-1, with D tentatively TRBD1 (5 bases). With 0 bases removed from V and 7 bases from J, the gap between germline ends came to 15 bases. Germline V gene data show CDR1 as MGHRA and CDR2 as YSYEKL. This CDR3 contains 15 residues. CDR3: CASSQEGVSRSEAFF. CDR3 nucleotide sequence: TGCGCCAGCAGCCAAGAAGGGGTGTCGCGCAGTGAAGCTTTCTTT.

The rearrangement joins TRBV5-1 to TRBJ1-1, with unresolved D. The CDR3 spans 14 residues. The germline V gene has CDR1 SGHRS and CDR2 YFSETQ. V lost 1 base, J lost 1 base, and 8 bases lay in between. The CDR3 sequence: CASSLMPENTEAFF. CDR3 bases: TGCGCCAGCAGCTTGATGCCAGAGAACACTGAAGCTTTCTTT.

The chain uses TRBV11-2 and TRBJ1-1; TRBD1 might be the D (5 bases). The CDR3 is 15 amino acids. In germline, CDR1 is SGHAT, CDR2 FQNNGV. V lost 1 base, J lost 4 bases, and 13 bases lay in between. The CDR3 DNA is TGTGCCAGCAGCTTAGTCGCAGGGAGGAGCACTGAAGCTTTCTTT. It encodes CASSLVAGRSTEAFF.

The chain recombines TRBV6-5 with TRBJ2-4, with D perhaps matching TRBD1 (6 bases). V lost 6 bases and J lost 0, with 9 bases in between. The germline V gene has CDR1 MNHEY and CDR2 SVGAGI. The CDR3 runs 14 residues. CDR3 region: CASSQGLAKNIQYF. DNA of the CDR3: TGTGCCAGCAGCCAGGGGCTAGCCAAAAACATTCAGTACTTC.

The chain uses TRBV2 and TRBJ1-6; weak D call: TRBD1 (5 bases). In germline, CDR1 is SNHLY, CDR2 FYNNEI. This CDR3 is built from 13 residues. V lost 6 bases, J lost 7 bases, and 10 bases lay in between. The CDR3 nucleotides read TGTGCCAGCAGCCGGGGGAAAAATTCACCCCTCCACTTT. It is translated as CASSRGKNSPLHF.

The chain uses TRBV20-1 and TRBJ2-5; no clear D gene. The V end lost 1 base, the J end lost 5 bases, and 5 bases lay between the germline ends. From germline, CDR1 is DFQATT and CDR2 SNEGSKA (reference sequence). This CDR3 region has 11 residues. CDR3 protein: CSARARETQYF. CDR3 sequence (DNA): TGCAGTGCTAGAGCCAGGGAGACCCAGTACTTC.

This chain links TRBV9 with TRBJ1-1; D call uncertain. The germline V gene has CDR1 SGDLS and CDR2 YYNGEE. The CDR3 runs to 14 residues. The germline V and J ends were trimmed by 0 bases and 4 bases, with 10 bases remaining between them. The DNA of the CDR3 is TGTGCCAGCAGCGTAGGACGGCCGGGCACTGAAGCTTTCTTT. Its protein product is CASSVGRPGTEAFF.

V is TRBV5-1 and J is TRBJ1-5, with TRBD1 as a possible D gene (5 bases). The CDR3 sequence is 17 residues long. Trimming left V 4 bases short and J 0 bases short, with 17 bases between. Germline-derived CDR1 and CDR2 are SGHRS and YFSETQ. The CDR3 sequence is CASSLGPGGNSNQPQHF. The CDR3 nucleotides read TGCGCCAGCAGCCTAGGACCGGGGGGAAATAGCAATCAGCCCCAGCATTTT. The full variable domain, with the rest looked up from reference TRBV5-1 and TRBJ1-5, is KAGVTQTPRYLIKTRGQQVTLSCSPISGHRSVSWYQQTPGQGLQFLFEYFSETQRNKGNFPGRFSGRQFSNSRSEMNVSTLELGDSALYLCASSLGPGGNSNQPQHFGDGTRLSIL.

The V gene is TRBV19, the J gene TRBJ1-5; 9 nucleotides line up with TRBD1. The germline V gene encodes CDR1 LNHDA and CDR2 SQIVND (reference sequence). With 7 bases clipped from V and 2 bases from J, the junction kept 6 bases outside the gene matches. This CDR3 is 15 amino acids long. CDR3 sequence: CASTFTGGGNQPQHF. In DNA, the CDR3 is TGTGCCAGTACCTTTACAGGGGGCGGCAATCAGCCCCAGCATTTT.

The genes are TRBV6-2 or TRBV6-3 and TRBJ1-1; 7 bases are shared with TRBD1. The V gene's germline CDR1 is MNHEY and CDR2 SVGEGT. The ends lost 5 bases at V and 5 bases at J; junction bases unmatched: 11. The CDR3 is 15 residues long. The CDR3 DNA reads TGTGCCAGCAGTACCTTGAACAGGGGTGGTACTGAAGCTTTCTTT. This encodes CASSTLNRGGTEAFF.

The chain is built from TRBV28 and TRBJ2-7; TRBD1 aligns across 8 bases. This CDR3 is built from 12 residues. Looked up from germline, CDR1 is MDHEN and CDR2 is SYDVKM. The J segment lost 6 bases and the V segment lost 8 bases, leaving 6 bases of the junction unmatched. The CDR3 is CASWTGQGEQYF. The CDR3 coding sequence is TGTGCCAGCTGGACCGGACAGGGCGAGCAGTACTTC.

This chain links TRBV5-1 with TRBJ2-3, with 9 bases fitting TRBD2. The J segment lost 0 bases and the V segment lost 6 bases, leaving 11 bases of the junction unmatched. The germline CDR1 and CDR2 sequences are SGHRS and YFSETQ. This CDR3 contains 17 residues. The CDR3 spells CASTLTRGGSSTDTQYF. In DNA form, the CDR3 reads TGCGCCAGCACCCTGACGCGGGGGGGATCTAGCACAGATACGCAGTATTTT.